These 10 T cell receptor beta chains came from one sample sequenced in a study of cytomegalovirus exposure and HLA in healthy donors (dated by TCRdb to about 2017). Libraries were built with the immunoSEQ multiplex PCR assay. Drawn from immuneACCESS, this table holds only the in-frame rearrangements with V and J called that TCRdb kept. Clones are partly lost; checked studies trace under half to an unresolved V gene and leave the rest unexplained. The sample has 43,000 or so clones on record, roughly nine tenths of them singletons. Over 5.5% of the sample rests with the top ten. The specimen was PBMCs. The receptors shown here come from a young man in good health and CMV-seronegative.

This chain joins TRBV7-8 and TRBJ2-5, with 8 nucleotides matching TRBD1. There are 15 residues in the CDR3. V lost 1 base, J lost 4 bases, and 5 bases stayed unmatched. CDR1 is SGHVS and CDR2 is FQNEAQ in the germline V gene. The CDR3 loop is CASSLVGTGGETQYF. The CDR3 DNA sequence: TGTGCCAGCAGCTTAGTTGGGACAGGTGGAGAGACCCAGTACTTC.

The chain is built from TRBV7-2 and TRBJ1-3; no firm D call. Germline-derived CDR1 and CDR2 are SGHTA and FQGNSA. This CDR3 region has 16 residues. V lost 2 bases, J lost 0 bases, and 11 bases lay in between. The CDR3 bases are TGTGCCAGCAGCTTATCGATCCGGAGCTCTGGAAACACCATATATTTT. Encoded protein: CASSLSIRSSGNTIYF.

The chain joins TRBV6-5 to TRBJ1-2; the D gene is possibly TRBD1 (5 bases). The CDR3 sequence is 14 residues long. V lost 6 bases, J lost 4 bases, and 15 bases lay in between. Germline V CDR1 and CDR2: MNHEY, SVGAGI. CDR3 nucleotide sequence: TGTGCCAGCAGCCCCGTGGGGGGGAGCTATGGCTACACCTTC. As protein: CASSPVGGSYGYTF.

Remarks on this clone: Possible read error: a much larger clone is one base away. The chain joins TRBV19 to TRBJ2-3; 7 nucleotides agree with TRBD2. Germline V gene data show CDR1 as LNHDA and CDR2 as SQIVND (reference sequence). The CDR3 is 15 amino acids. V dropped 6 bases and J dropped 8; count of bases not matched to a gene: 14. CDR3: CASRNSGLAEGTQYF. CDR3 bases: TGTGCCAGTAGGAATAGCGGGTTGGCAGAGGGTACGCAGTATTTT.

The chain uses TRBV6-7 and TRBJ2-7, with TRBD2 identical over 12 bases. TRBV6-7 qualifies as an ORF whose function is uncertain. The CDR3 totals 16 residues. The junction had 12 bases not matched to a gene; V was cut back by 8 bases and J by 4 bases. The CDR3 bases are TGTGCCAGCCGGGACAGGGGACTAGCGGGTGCATACGAGCAGTACTTC. It is translated as CASRDRGLAGAYEQYF.

The chain combines TRBV7-3 with TRBJ2-3; D call uncertain. Trimming removed 5 bases from V and 5 bases from J, with 11 bases in between. The CDR3 has 13 amino acids. Germline V gives CDR1 SGHTA, CDR2 FQGTGA. The CDR3 nucleotides are TGTGCCAGCAGCCGAGGCTCGGGAGATACGCAGTATTTT. As protein: CASSRGSGDTQYF. Looking up the rest from reference TRBV7-3 and TRBJ2-3 gives the full variable domain: GAGVSQTPSNKVTEKGKYVELRCDPISGHTALYWYRQSLGQGPEFLIYFQGTGAADDSGLPNDRFFAVRPEGSVSTLKIQRTERGDSAVYLCASSRGSGDTQYFGPGTRLTVL.

This clone was found a few times. This rearrangement joins TRBV7-9 to TRBJ2-7; maybe TRBD1 (6 bases). Looked up from germline, CDR1 is SEHNR and CDR2 is FQNEAQ (reference sequence). The CDR3 is 17 amino acids. The V end lost 5 bases, the J end lost 1 base, and 21 bases lay between the germline ends. The CDR3 nucleotides are TGTGCCAGCAGCCCCCCCACAGGGCTCCGGGGTTCCTACGAGCAGTACTTC. Translation gives CASSPPTGLRGSYEQYF.

The genes are TRBV6-4 and TRBJ1-5; D is possibly TRBD1 (5 bases). CDR3 length: 13 amino acids. The V gene's germline CDR1 is MRHNA and CDR2 SNTAGT. Deletions cut 6 bases from V and 8 bases from J, with 14 bases between. The DNA for the CDR3 is TGTGCCAGCAGCACCATTTGGGGGGAGCCCCAGCATTTT. Amino acid sequence: CASSTIWGEPQHF.

The chain employs TRBV29-1 and TRBJ2-2, with 10 bases lining up with TRBD2. In germline, CDR1 is SQVTM, CDR2 ANQGSEA. The CDR3 runs 14 residues. J was trimmed by 4 bases and V by 4 bases; bases with no gene match: 3. The CDR3 DNA follows: TGCAGCGTTGGGACTAGCGGTTCCACCGGGGAGCTGTTTTTT. This translates into CSVGTSGSTGELFF.

The CDR3 DNA sequence: TGTGCCAGTAGTATTATTGGGCGGGGCAATCAGCCCCAGCATTTT. As protein: CASSIIGRGNQPQHF. J is TRBJ1-5 and V is TRBV19, with D uncertain. The CDR3 runs 15 residues. Trimming stripped 3 bases from V and 2 bases from J, with 11 bases between. CDR1 is LNHDA and CDR2 is SQIVND in the germline V gene (reference sequence). Full variable domain (remainder filled in from reference TRBV19 and TRBJ1-5): DGGITQSPKYLFRKEGQNVTLSCEQNLNHDAMYWYRQDPGQGLRLIYYSQIVNDFQKGDIAEGYSVSREKKESFPLTVTSAQKNPTAFYLCASSIIGRGNQPQHFGDGTRLSIL.